This T cell receptor (beta chain) is from a study of OX40 agonist ivuxolimab in advanced cancers. This clone rates as medium-sized. Losses at the gene ends were 4 bases for V and 10 bases for J; bases not matched to a gene: 5. The CDR3 runs 12 residues. Germline lookup yields CDR1 MGHRA and CDR2 YSYEKL. Clones were read by immunoSEQ multiplex PCR, and TCRdb kept only the in-frame ones, dropping some. The table shows roughly 67,000 clones, with approximately 80% occurring only once. The sequence was obtained from an adult with an advanced solid tumor such as melanoma, head and neck, liver or kidney cancer. The chain combines TRBV4-1 with TRBJ1-1, with 8 bases identical to TRBD1. Sequenced here: CD4+ or CD8+ T cells sorted from blood, sampled in a trial of the OX40 agonist ivuxolimab. Here the CDR3 DNA reads TGCGCCAGCAGCCCGCGGACAGGGAGAGCTTTCTTT. This codes for CASSPRTGRAFF.